The 30 T cell receptor beta chains below come from one sample, sequenced in a study of T-cell memory formation after mild COVID-19. TCRdb re-derived calls from the 5' RACE reads in MiXCR, one entry per CDR3 protein. The sample includes roughly 200,000 distinct CDR3 sequences, more than 8% of them seen just once. Sequencing input: PBMCs or a T cell subset sorted from them (not recorded which). These receptors originate from a man between 18 and 35 years old who had mild COVID-19 (a few samples of this study predate the infection). Cell type and time point are not known.

The gene calls are TRBV7-2 and TRBJ1-1; D ambiguous. CDR1 and CDR2 from the germline V gene are SGHTA and FQGNSA. CDR3 length: 14 amino acids. The V and J ends lost 3 bases and 0 bases respectively, with 8 bases between them. The CDR3 DNA reads as TGTGCCAGCAGCTTTTACACCTTGAACACTGAAGCTTTCTTT. As protein: CASSFYTLNTEAFF. The entire variable domain, with the rest obtained from reference TRBV7-2 and TRBJ1-1, is as follows: GAGVSQSPSNKVTEKGKDVELRCDPISGHTALYWYRQSLGQGLEFLIYFQGNSAPDKSGLPSDRFSAERTGGSVSTLTIQRTQQEDSAVYLCASSFYTLNTEAFFGQGTRLTVV.

This clonotype was counted between two and nine times. The chain is built from TRBV6-5 and TRBJ1-1, with 8 nucleotides matching TRBD1. CDR3 size: 16 residues. Germline V gives CDR1 MNHEY, CDR2 SVGAGI. V lost 0 bases, J lost 1 base, and 4 bases stayed unmatched. CDR3 sequence: CASSYSPTGGNTEAFF. The CDR3 nucleotides are TGTGCCAGCAGTTACTCCCCAACAGGGGGGAACACTGAAGCTTTCTTT.

Only a few counts were recorded for this clonotype. This chain connects TRBV12-3 or TRBV12-4 to TRBJ1-5; D remains ambiguous. The CDR3 covers 15 residues. Trimming took off 3 bases at V and 3 bases at J, with 12 bases between the two ends. The CDR3 reads CASSLGAETNQPQHF. The CDR3 DNA reads TGTGCCAGCAGTTTGGGTGCAGAAACCAATCAGCCCCAGCATTTT.

In this sample, this clonotype turned up many times. The chain has TRBV4-2 and TRBJ1-1; no definite D call. CDR1 and CDR2 (germline): LGHNA, YNFKEQ. This CDR3 comprises 13 residues. Between the trimmed V and J ends, which lost 3 bases and 4 bases, there was a span of 9 bases. The CDR3 DNA sequence: TGTGCCAGCAGCCACACTCCCGCCACTGAAGCTTTCTTT. This gives the protein CASSHTPATEAFF.

The V gene is TRBV4-1, the J gene TRBJ2-5; D is undetermined. CDR3 length: 14 residues. Germline V gives CDR1 MGHRA, CDR2 YSYEKL. Trimming took 3 bases from V and 2 from J, leaving 10 bases between them. The CDR3 region has the DNA TGCGCCAGCAGCCACCTGGCGCAACAAGAGACCCAGTACTTC. Protein: CASSHLAQQETQYF.

This clonotype was detected a few times. This chain uses TRBV12-3 or TRBV12-4 with TRBJ2-7, with D unclear. The CDR3 length is 11 residues. The DNA of the CDR3 is TGTTTCCGAGGTGGCTTCCACGAGCAGTACTTC. Its protein is CFRGGFHEQYF.

The CDR3 coding sequence is TGTGCCAGCAGCCCTCAGGGTTCCGATACGCAGTATTTT. Protein product: CASSPQGSDTQYF. V is TRBV12-3 or TRBV12-4 and J is TRBJ2-3; D may be TRBD1 (5 bases). The V end lost 6 bases, the J end lost 6 bases, and 13 bases lay between the germline ends. The CDR3 extends over 13 amino acids.

The CDR3 reads CATSEAGGRGEQFF. The CDR3 nucleotides are TGTGCCACCAGCGAAGCGGGGGGGCGCGGTGAGCAGTTCTTC. The chain links TRBV24-1 to TRBJ2-1; 10 bases are a match to TRBD2. The V segment lost 7 bases and the J segment 9 bases; nucleotides outside the gene matches: 8. This CDR3 region has 14 residues. Germline assignment: CDR1 KGHDR and CDR2 SFDVKD.

The chain joins TRBV3-1 to TRBJ2-4; weak D call: TRBD2 (5 bases). Germline loops: CDR1 LGHDT, CDR2 YNNKEL (reference sequence). V lost 4 bases to trimming and J lost 7 bases, with 14 bases between them. The CDR3 runs to 14 residues. The CDR3: CASSLAREWNIQYF. The DNA of the CDR3 is TGTGCCAGCAGCCTGGCTAGGGAGTGGAACATTCAGTACTTC.

The sample holds many counts of this clonotype. The chain couples TRBV6-6 to TRBJ2-7, with 8 bases identical to TRBD1. CDR3 length: 16 amino acids. The germline V gene has CDR1 MNHNY and CDR2 SVGAGI (reference sequence). With 6 bases clipped from V and 4 bases from J, the junction kept 14 bases outside the gene matches. CDR3 nucleotides: TGTGCCAGCAGCCTCAGGACAGGGCCGGGACCGTACGAGCAGTACTTC. This encodes CASSLRTGPGPYEQYF.

The sample holds a few counts of this clonotype. This chain connects TRBV5-1 to TRBJ2-1, with 9 bases matching TRBD2. V lost 3 bases, J lost 6 bases, and 10 bases stayed unmatched. The CDR3 is 16 amino acids. Per the germline V gene, CDR1 is SGHRS and CDR2 is YFSETQ. The CDR3 here is CASSSSGTSFVNEQFF. The DNA for the CDR3 is TGCGCCAGCAGCTCCTCCGGGACTAGCTTTGTCAATGAGCAGTTCTTC. Full variable domain (remainder filled in from reference TRBV5-1 and TRBJ2-1): KAGVTQTPRYLIKTRGQQVTLSCSPISGHRSVSWYQQTPGQGLQFLFEYFSETQRNKGNFPGRFSGRQFSNSRSEMNVSTLELGDSALYLCASSSSGTSFVNEQFFGPGTRLTVL.

This clonotype was seen many times. The chain combines TRBV7-8 with TRBJ2-1; TRBD2 matches 9 bases. The CDR3 length is 15 residues. Germline CDR1 reads SGHVS; CDR2 reads FQNEAQ. With V trimmed by 3 bases and J by 7 bases, 7 bases remained unmatched. The CDR3 region is CASSFVAGAGNEQFF. The CDR3 DNA sequence: TGTGCCAGCAGCTTCGTAGCGGGGGCCGGGAATGAGCAGTTCTTC.

The sample holds a few counts of this clonotype. V and J are TRBV4-3 and TRBJ1-5; no definite D call. Trimming pared 2 bases from V and 5 bases from J, leaving 7 bases between. The CDR3 spans 13 residues. Germline CDR1 reads LGHNA; CDR2 reads YSLEER. The CDR3 coding sequence is TGCGCCAGCAGCCAATCGGTACATCAGCCCCAGCATTTT. Encoded protein: CASSQSVHQPQHF.

This rearrangement joins TRBV9 to TRBJ2-3, with a possible D match to TRBD2 (6 bases). This CDR3 has 13 residues. Germline assignment: CDR1 SGDLS and CDR2 YYNGEE. Trimming stripped 0 bases from V and 4 bases from J, with 6 bases between. As DNA, the CDR3 is TGTGCCAGCAGCGTAGGCGGGGCAGATACGCAGTATTTT. Protein: CASSVGGADTQYF.

This clonotype was detected ten times or more. This chain links TRBV6-2 or TRBV6-3 with TRBJ1-5; TRBD1 is a possible D gene (5 bases). V dropped 5 bases and J dropped 4 bases, with 12 bases sitting between them. The CDR3 has 14 residues. Per germline, CDR1 MNHEY and CDR2 SVGEGT. The DNA of the CDR3 is TGTGCCAGCAGTCCTCAGGGTGGGAATCAGCCCCAGCATTTT. This translates into CASSPQGGNQPQHF.

This clonotype was recorded a few times. The chain has TRBV6-5 and TRBJ2-2; the D is unclear. The length of the CDR3 is 12 residues. V was pared by 7 bases and J by 6 bases, with 9 bases between. Germline assignment: CDR1 MNHEY and CDR2 SVGAGI. The CDR3 DNA is TGTGCCAGCAATTCTGTGGCCGGGGAGCTGTTTTTT. It translates to CASNSVAGELFF.

This sequence joins TRBV20-1 and TRBJ2-1; D gene uncertain. CDR3 length: 15 residues. Germline V gene lookup returns CDR1 DFQATT and CDR2 SNEGSKA (reference sequence). Trimming left V 0 bases short and J 0 bases short, with 9 bases between. The CDR3 sequence: CSARDRLSSYNEQFF. The CDR3 DNA follows: TGCAGTGCTAGAGATCGCCTTAGCTCCTACAATGAGCAGTTCTTC.

This clonotype has more than one count but fewer than ten. V gene TRBV7-9 combines with J gene TRBJ2-7; possibly TRBD1 or TRBD2 for D (5 bases each). Trimming cost V 3 bases and J 4 bases, with 13 bases left between them. CDR1 SEHNR and CDR2 FQNEAQ come from the germline V gene (reference sequence). The CDR3 runs to 14 residues. As DNA, the CDR3 is TGTGCCAGCAGCTTGGCAGGGTGGGAGTACGAGCAGTACTTC. This codes for CASSLAGWEYEQYF.

The V call is TRBV28, the J call TRBJ2-5; maybe TRBD1 (6 bases). CDR1 is MDHEN, CDR2 SYDVKM, per germline. This CDR3 region has 13 residues. V lost 3 bases and J lost 7, with 12 bases in between. The CDR3, as DNA: TGTGCCAGCAGTTTCCCCAGGGGCGGGACCCAGTACTTC. This encodes CASSFPRGGTQYF.

The sample holds a few counts of this clonotype. The V gene is TRBV4-1, the J gene TRBJ2-1; a possible D gene is TRBD2 (7 bases). The CDR3 covers 13 residues. V lost 8 bases to trimming and J lost 5 bases, with 13 bases between them. Germline-derived CDR1 and CDR2 are MGHRA and YSYEKL. The CDR3 here is CASGGAMDNEQFF. CDR3 DNA sequence: TGCGCCAGCGGGGGGGCGATGGACAATGAGCAGTTCTTC.

The J gene is TRBJ2-3, the V gene TRBV4-1; 10 bases align to TRBD2. This CDR3 is built from 17 residues. J gave up 4 bases and V 0 bases, and 7 bases lay outside the gene matches. Germline loops: CDR1 MGHRA, CDR2 YSYEKL. This chain's CDR3 is CASSQEGASGGSDTQYF. The CDR3 region has the DNA TGCGCCAGCAGCCAAGAGGGGGCTAGCGGGGGTTCAGATACGCAGTATTTT.

This clonotype was observed at least ten times. The V call is TRBV5-1, the J call TRBJ2-2; 9 positions agree with TRBD2. The ends lost 1 base at V and 2 bases at J; junction bases unmatched: 6. Germline loops: CDR1 SGHRS, CDR2 YFSETQ. This CDR3 is 17 amino acids long. The CDR3 loop is CASSLSLAGFNTGELFF. The DNA for the CDR3 is TGCGCCAGCAGCTTGTCGCTAGCGGGGTTCAACACCGGGGAGCTGTTTTTT.

This clonotype has a count of ten or more. This chain links TRBV20-1 with TRBJ2-3; 12 bases match TRBD2. There are 14 residues in the CDR3. The V gene end was trimmed by 3 bases and the J gene end by 4 bases; junction bases not matched to a gene: 2. Germline values: CDR1 DFQATT, CDR2 SNEGSKA (reference sequence). The CDR3 DNA is TGCAGTGCTAGGACTAGCGGGGGCGCAGATACGCAGTATTTT. The encoded protein is CSARTSGGADTQYF.

This clonotype was found a few times. The gene calls are TRBV5-1 and TRBJ2-3, with D tentatively TRBD2 (5 bases). The V gene's germline CDR1 is SGHRS and CDR2 YFSETQ. Trimming took off 1 base at V and 5 bases at J, with 11 bases between the two ends. The CDR3 runs 14 residues. Written as DNA, the CDR3 is TGCGCCAGCAGCTTGCGAGACTACCAAGATACGCAGTATTTT. Translation: CASSLRDYQDTQYF.

This clonotype was recorded at least ten times. The chain links TRBV12-3 or TRBV12-4 to TRBJ1-1; tentatively, D is TRBD1 (5 bases). The CDR3 covers 15 residues. Trimming took off 4 bases at V and 3 bases at J, with 15 bases between the two ends. CDR3 bases: TGTGCCAGCAGTTCCCGCGCAGGGACGGACACTGAAGCTTTCTTT. Protein sequence: CASSSRAGTDTEAFF.

This clonotype was counted a few times. CDR3 sequence: CASSQDRGSYNEQFF. CDR3 in DNA: TGTGCCAGCAGCCAAGACAGGGGCTCCTACAATGAGCAGTTCTTC. The gene calls are TRBV3-1 and TRBJ2-1; D perhaps matches TRBD1 (6 bases). V lost 0 bases, J lost 0 bases, and 6 bases lay in between. The CDR3 consists of 15 residues. Germline CDR1 and CDR2: LGHDT and YNNKEL (reference sequence).

This clonotype was observed at least ten times. The rearrangement links TRBV18 to TRBJ1-2; D possibly corresponds to TRBD1 (5 bases). Germline-derived CDR1 and CDR2 are KGHSH and LQKENI. Trimming cost V 3 bases and J 2 bases, with 13 bases left between them. The length of the CDR3 is 15 residues. CDR3 sequence: CASSPQQVANYGYTF. As DNA, the CDR3 is TGTGCCAGCTCACCCCAACAGGTGGCGAACTATGGCTACACCTTC.

The sample holds a few counts of this clonotype. This chain links TRBV11-2 with TRBJ2-5; D assignment may be TRBD1 or TRBD2 (5 bases each). This CDR3 comprises 14 residues. V shed 4 bases and J shed 1 base, with 10 bases lying between them. The germline V gene has CDR1 SGHAT and CDR2 FQNNGV. The CDR3, as DNA: TGTGCCAGCAGCTCCTGGGGGACCCAAGAGACCCAGTACTTC. Encoded protein: CASSSWGTQETQYF.

V gene TRBV7-3 combines with J gene TRBJ2-5; 8 nucleotides align to TRBD1. Germline assignment: CDR1 SGHTA and CDR2 FQGTGA. The junction had 9 bases not matched to a gene; V was cut back by 5 bases and J by 4 bases. The CDR3 has 15 amino acids. Written as DNA, the CDR3 is TGTGCCAGCAGCGGTAGGGACAGGCCGGGAGAGACCCAGTACTTC. This translates into CASSGRDRPGETQYF.

The chain recombines TRBV18 with TRBJ2-1; 14 positions agree with TRBD2. With 2 bases clipped from V and 6 bases from J, the junction kept 6 bases outside the gene matches. CDR3 length equals 17 residues. Germline CDR1 reads KGHSH; CDR2 reads LQKENI. Here the CDR3 DNA reads TGTGCCAGCTCACCAGGACTAGCGGGGGGTCCTGGCAATGAGCAGTTCTTC. Its protein product is CASSPGLAGGPGNEQFF.